The 4 T cell receptor beta chains below were found in one sample sequenced in a study of cytomegalovirus exposure and HLA in healthy donors. Clones were read by immunoSEQ multiplex PCR, and TCRdb kept only the in-frame ones, dropping some. This repertoire shows roughly 250,000 clones, roughly 90% found once; its top ten account for roughly 0.38%. The specimen was PBMCs. The receptors here all came from a young woman in good health and CMV-seronegative.

This clone came up once. The rearrangement uses TRBV7-8 and TRBJ1-1; D gene ambiguous. Trimming took off 8 bases at V and 0 bases at J, with 7 bases between the two ends. This CDR3 contains 12 residues. Germline CDR1 SGHVS, CDR2 FQNEAQ. CDR3 DNA sequence: TGTGCCAGCGAGGTGGTGAACACTGAAGCTTTCTTT. This codes for CASEVVNTEAFF.

Here the CDR3 reads CASSEGLAGQETQYF. Here the CDR3 DNA reads TGTGCCAGCAGTGAAGGACTAGCGGGCCAAGAGACCCAGTACTTC. The rearrangement links TRBV2 to TRBJ2-5; TRBD2 matches at 10 bases. Per the germline V gene, CDR1 is SNHLY and CDR2 is FYNNEI. J lost 1 base, V lost 1 base, and 0 bases had no gene match. The CDR3 length is 15 residues. The complete variable domain, with remaining parts taken from reference TRBV2 and TRBJ2-5, reads EPEVTQTPSHQVTQMGQEVILRCVPISNHLYFYWYRQILGQKVEFLVSFYNNEISEKSEIFDDQFSVERPDGSNFTLKIRSTKLEDSAMYFCASSEGLAGQETQYFGPGTRLLVL.

The rearrangement links TRBV5-1 to TRBJ1-6; maybe TRBD1 (6 bases). Germline CDR1 SGHRS, CDR2 YFSETQ. This CDR3 has 15 amino acids. Trimming left V 1 base short and J 8 bases short, with 13 bases between. CDR3 sequence reads: CASSLRPGVDSPLHF. CDR3 DNA sequence: TGCGCCAGCAGCTTGCGTCCAGGGGTCGATTCACCCCTCCACTTT.

The chain recombines TRBV27 with TRBJ1-6; D not resolved. Germline CDR1 reads MNHEY; CDR2 reads SMNVEV (reference sequence). This CDR3 spans 16 amino acids. V shed 0 bases and J shed 0 bases, with 6 bases lying between them. CDR3 nucleotides: TGTGCCAGCAGTTTATCGCTCAGCTCCTATAATTCACCCCTCCACTTT. Protein: CASSLSLSSYNSPLHF.